This T cell receptor (beta chain) was captured by sequencing in a study of T cell changes during pregnancy in multiple sclerosis. TCRdb's table, derived via immunoSEQ multiplex PCR, lists solely in-frame clones and lacks some. The table includes approximately 98,000 clones, about 91% detected once. This CDR3 is built from 15 residues. V dropped 0 bases and J dropped 7 bases, with 15 bases sitting between them. Germline V gene data show CDR1 as KGHSH and CDR2 as LQKENI. V is TRBV18 and J is TRBJ1-2; D not resolved. The sequence derives from a female donor in good health, enrolled as a control in a pregnancy study. This sample comprised peripheral blood, obtained after pregnancy. The CDR3 coding sequence is TGTGCCAGCTCACCACCGGCGCGGGTAATCGGTGGCTACACCTTC. As protein: CASSPPARVIGGYTF.